The 30 T cell receptor beta chains listed next were all sequenced from one sample in a study of blood T cells in healthy people across ages. Sample-barcoded 5' priming and a J-beta primer mix drove a second PCR of about 6 to 12 cycles. Via MiXCR, TCRdb re-called the 5' RACE reads, giving one row per CDR3 protein. This sample has over 750,000 distinct CDR3 sequences; 20% to 25% occur once, and the top ten carry around 9.2%. These data were likewise used in another study, on T cells of mothers and their children.

What was sequenced was blood. The source is a boy between 10 and 17 years old in good health.

This rearrangement joins TRBV3-1 to TRBJ1-6; perhaps TRBD1 as D (6 bases). The CDR3 length is 13 residues. Germline CDR1 LGHDT, CDR2 YNNKEL (reference sequence). Trimming removed 2 bases at V and 8 bases at J, with 7 bases between. DNA for the CDR3: TGTGCCAGCAGCCAAAACAGGGATTCACCCCTCCACTTT. Translating it yields CASSQNRDSPLHF.

This rearrangement joins TRBV28 to TRBJ1-5; TRBD1 might be the D (6 bases). V was clipped by 2 bases and J by 6 bases, with 17 bases between them. The CDR3 consists of 16 residues. The V gene's germline CDR1 is MDHEN and CDR2 SYDVKM. In nucleotides, the CDR3 is TGTGCCAGCAGTTTAGGGGGGGCTCAGTTGGGTCAGCCCCAGCATTTT. Amino acids: CASSLGGAQLGQPQHF.

This clonotype was counted only a few times. The chain combines TRBV7-3 with TRBJ2-1, with D hard to call. V was trimmed by 1 base and J by 5 bases, leaving 12 bases between them. Germline loops: CDR1 SGHTA, CDR2 FQGTGA. The CDR3 consists of 15 residues. In DNA, the CDR3 is TGTGCCAGCAGCTTAAATCCTTGGCGAAACAATGAGCAGTTCTTC. It specifies CASSLNPWRNNEQFF.

The count of this clonotype is one. This chain joins TRBV19 and TRBJ2-5; D is unresolved. The CDR3 is made up of 14 amino acids. CDR1 is LNHDA and CDR2 is SQIVND in the germline V gene (reference sequence). V lost 2 bases, J lost 2 bases, and 9 bases lay in between. In DNA form, the CDR3 reads TGTGCCAGTAGTATATCGGCTTTGCAAGAGACCCAGTACTTC. Protein sequence: CASSISALQETQYF.

The sample holds a few counts of this clonotype. The chain carries TRBV5-1 and TRBJ2-5; maybe TRBD2 (6 bases). The J call is doubtful: the DNA matches TRBJ2-7 better. The CDR3 length is 12 residues. CDR1 SGHRS and CDR2 YFSETQ come from the germline V gene. The CDR3 region is CASSLRRDEQYF. In DNA form, the CDR3 reads TGCGCCAGCAGCTTGAGGAGGGACGAGCAGTACTTC.

The chain links TRBV6-2 or TRBV6-3 to TRBJ1-6; D may be TRBD1 (5 bases). CDR1 MNHEY and CDR2 SVGEGT come from the germline V gene. The CDR3 sequence is 15 residues long. The V end lost 2 bases, the J end lost 12 bases, and 17 bases lay between the germline ends. CDR3 in amino acids: CASSYGDAHEGPLHF. The CDR3 DNA is TGTGCCAGCAGTTACGGGGACGCCCATGAGGGACCCCTCCACTTT.

A few counts support this clonotype. The chain has TRBV6-5 and TRBJ1-1, with no clear D. V was clipped by 2 bases and J by 7 bases, with 11 bases between them. Looked up from germline, CDR1 is MNHEY and CDR2 is SVGAGI. The CDR3 is 13 amino acids. The DNA for the CDR3 is TGTGCCAGCAGTTACGATTTTAGTGTTGAAGCTTTCTTT. Residues: CASSYDFSVEAFF.

This chain connects TRBV15 to TRBJ1-1; D perhaps matches TRBD1 (5 bases). The CDR3 has 15 residues. Trimming shortened V by 0 bases and J by 5 bases, and 13 bases separated the two germline ends. The germline CDR1 and CDR2 sequences are LNHNV and YYDKDF (reference sequence). The CDR3 is CATSRDSVRGTEAFF. In nucleotides, the CDR3 is TGTGCCACCAGCAGAGATTCTGTAAGGGGAACTGAAGCTTTCTTT.

The V and J genes are TRBV13 and TRBJ1-1; 8 positions agree with TRBD1. Trimming took 1 base from V and 6 from J; bases not matched to a gene: 1. The CDR3 is 13 amino acids. Germline values: CDR1 PRHDT, CDR2 FYEKMQ (reference sequence). CDR3 region: CASSLVRGPEAFF. DNA of the CDR3: TGTGCCAGCAGCTTAGTCAGGGGGCCTGAAGCTTTCTTT.

The CDR3 DNA sequence: TGCAGTGCCCACCCAAAGGGGGGTTTTACAGATACGCAGTATTTT. As protein: CSAHPKGGFTDTQYF. The chain uses TRBV20-1 and TRBJ2-3; D might be TRBD1 or TRBD2, each matching 6 bases. The germline V and J ends were trimmed by 6 bases and 3 bases, with 19 bases remaining between them. This CDR3 region has 15 residues. The germline V gene has CDR1 DFQATT and CDR2 SNEGSKA (reference sequence).

This clonotype was found a few times. This chain links TRBV7-9 with TRBJ1-1, with a possible D match to TRBD1 (5 bases). Germline lookup yields CDR1 SEHNR and CDR2 FQNEAQ (reference sequence). Trimming took 5 bases from V and 1 from J, leaving 14 bases between them. CDR3 size: 15 residues. Written as DNA, the CDR3 is TGTGCCAGCAGCCCGGTAGGGACCGCGAACACTGAAGCTTTCTTT. Amino acids: CASSPVGTANTEAFF. Combining the CDR3 with reference TRBV7-9 and TRBJ1-1 gives the whole variable domain DTGVSQNPRHKITKRGQNVTFRCDPISEHNRLYWYRQTLGQGPEFLTYFQNEAQLEKSRLLSDRFSAERPKGSFSTLEIQRTEQGDSAMYLCASSPVGTANTEAFFGQGTRLTVV.

The chain is built from TRBV6-2 or TRBV6-3 and TRBJ1-5, with D possibly matching TRBD1 (6 bases). CDR3 length: 14 residues. Trimming took 2 bases from V and 4 from J, leaving 9 bases between them. CDR1 is MNHEY and CDR2 is SVGEGT in the germline V gene. CDR3 sequence: CASSYRTENQPQHF. The CDR3 DNA is TGTGCCAGCAGTTACAGGACAGAAAATCAGCCCCAGCATTTT.

The V and J genes are TRBV13 and TRBJ2-7; 10 nucleotides agree with TRBD1. Looked up from germline, CDR1 is PRHDT and CDR2 is FYEKMQ (reference sequence). The CDR3 is made up of 16 amino acids. The trim removed 5 bases at V and 3 bases at J, leaving 10 bases unmatched. The CDR3 reads CASSPARTGGRYEQYF. CDR3 in DNA: TGTGCCAGCAGCCCAGCCCGGACAGGGGGGCGCTACGAGCAGTACTTC.

V is TRBV20-1 and J is TRBJ1-2; D might be TRBD1 (5 bases). Looked up from germline, CDR1 is DFQATT and CDR2 is SNEGSKA (reference sequence). The CDR3 covers 14 residues. Deletions cut 3 bases from V and 8 bases from J, with 19 bases between. As DNA, the CDR3 is TGCAGTGCTAGCAGCGGCGGGAATGGGGGGGGCTACACCTTC. It codes for CSASSGGNGGGYTF.

V and J are TRBV14 and TRBJ1-2; 8 positions agree with TRBD1. The CDR3 covers 14 residues. CDR1 and CDR2 (germline): SGHDN, FVKESK. After removal of 4 bases from V and 5 bases from J, the junction contained 6 bases not matched to a gene. The DNA for the CDR3 is TGTGCCAGCAGCCCGACAGGGGTTGAGTATGGCTACACCTTC. Its translation: CASSPTGVEYGYTF.

The sample holds a few counts of this clonotype. The rearrangement uses TRBV19 and TRBJ1-6, with 9 positions matching TRBD1. The germline gives CDR1 LNHDA, CDR2 SQIVND (reference sequence). Germline trimming cut 8 bases from V and 10 bases from J; bases unmatched to any gene: 9. This CDR3 is 14 amino acids long. The CDR3 region is CASRGTGRKSPLHF. CDR3 nucleotides: TGTGCCAGTCGGGGGACAGGGAGAAAGTCACCCCTCCACTTT.

This clonotype was seen a few times. The chain uses TRBV7-8 and TRBJ2-7, with D tentatively TRBD2 (5 bases). Trimming took off 5 bases at V and 5 bases at J, with 16 bases between the two ends. Per germline, CDR1 SGHVS and CDR2 FQNEAQ. This CDR3 spans 14 amino acids. The CDR3 DNA reads as TGTGCCAGCAGCGACTCGGGAAGGCCGCACGAGCAGTACTTC. Protein product: CASSDSGRPHEQYF.

The genes are TRBV18 and TRBJ2-4; D is possibly TRBD1 or TRBD2 (6 bases each). The CDR3 runs to 15 residues. Germline assignment: CDR1 KGHSH and CDR2 LQKENI. V shed 2 bases and J shed 4 bases, with 12 bases lying between them. CDR3 coding DNA: TGTGCCAGCTCACCAAACAGGGACTTGAAAAACATTCAGTACTTC. It is translated as CASSPNRDLKNIQYF. The full variable domain, with the rest looked up from reference TRBV18 and TRBJ2-4, is NAGVMQNPRHLVRRRGQEARLRCSPMKGHSHVYWYRQLPEEGLKFMVYLQKENIIDESGMPKERFSAEFPKEGPSILRIQQVVRGDSAAYFCASSPNRDLKNIQYFGAGTRLSVL.

This rearrangement joins TRBV20-1 to TRBJ2-5; D remains unclear. From germline, CDR1 is DFQATT and CDR2 SNEGSKA (reference sequence). The CDR3 is 12 amino acids. V was trimmed by 5 bases and J by 2 bases, leaving 9 bases between them. The CDR3 nucleotides read TGCAGTGCTTACGACCTACAAGAGACCCAGTACTTC. As protein: CSAYDLQETQYF.

This clonotype appeared a few times. The chain combines TRBV7-3 with TRBJ2-5; D is undetermined. The CDR3 totals 15 residues. V lost 0 bases to trimming and J lost 0 bases, with 8 bases between them. CDR1 SGHTA and CDR2 FQGTGA come from the germline V gene. The CDR3 DNA follows: TGTGCCAGCAGCTTAACTGGACCAGACCAAGAGACCCAGTACTTC. Translated: CASSLTGPDQETQYF. Full variable domain (remainder filled in from reference TRBV7-3 and TRBJ2-5): GAGVSQTPSNKVTEKGKYVELRCDPISGHTALYWYRQSLGQGPEFLIYFQGTGAADDSGLPNDRFFAVRPEGSVSTLKIQRTERGDSAVYLCASSLTGPDQETQYFGPGTRLLVL.

This clonotype occurred a few times. This chain links TRBV20-1 with TRBJ2-1, with D possibly called TRBD1 or TRBD2 (5 bases each). The ends were cut back, 4 bases at V and 0 bases at J, with 10 bases in the middle. The CDR3 extends over 14 amino acids. Germline V gives CDR1 DFQATT, CDR2 SNEGSKA (reference sequence). The chain's CDR3 is CSAKRGPSYNEQFF. CDR3 sequence (DNA): TGCAGTGCTAAACGGGGCCCCTCCTACAATGAGCAGTTCTTC.

The chain couples TRBV7-9 to TRBJ2-5; tentatively, D is TRBD2 (6 bases). The tail of the sequence fits TRBJ2-7 better, so the J call may be wrong. The germline gives CDR1 SEHNR, CDR2 FQNEAQ (reference sequence). The CDR3 is 13 residues long. As DNA, the CDR3 is TGTGCCAGCAGCTCGACCGTGGAGGGCGAGCAGTACTTC. Translation gives CASSSTVEGEQYF.

This clonotype was detected a few times. The gene calls are TRBV6-5 and TRBJ1-2; no clear D gene. The germline V gene encodes CDR1 MNHEY and CDR2 SVGAGI. V was pared by 2 bases and J by 4 bases, with 11 bases between. The CDR3 covers 14 residues. The CDR3 reads CASSYAPLTYGYTF. CDR3 bases: TGTGCCAGCAGTTACGCCCCGCTGACCTATGGCTACACCTTC.

V gene TRBV29-1 combines with J gene TRBJ2-3, with 9 bases identical to TRBD1. This CDR3 is built from 15 residues. The germline CDR1 and CDR2 sequences are SQVTM and ANQGSEA. V lost 0 bases, J lost 4 bases, and 5 bases stayed unmatched. In DNA, the CDR3 is TGCAGCGTTGAAGACAAGGGACAGGGACCAGATACGCAGTATTTT. Its translation: CSVEDKGQGPDTQYF.

The CDR3 region has the DNA TGCAGTGCTGATAAGCTAGCGGGAGAATTGTTTGAGATCCACGAGCAGTACTTC. This sequence encodes CSADKLAGELFEIHEQYF. The chain joins TRBV20-1 to TRBJ2-7, with 10 bases identical to TRBD2. Germline CDR1 DFQATT, CDR2 SNEGSKA (reference sequence). Losses at the gene ends were 5 bases for V and 5 bases for J; bases not matched to a gene: 21. The CDR3 runs to 18 residues.

For the CDR3, the DNA is TGCGCCAGCAGCTTGGAGGATTTCGGTAATGAAAAACTGTTTTTT. Translated: CASSLEDFGNEKLFF. The chain employs TRBV5-1 and TRBJ1-4; D remains ambiguous. V shed 0 bases and J shed 4 bases, with 10 bases lying between them. This CDR3 spans 15 amino acids. In germline, CDR1 is SGHRS, CDR2 YFSETQ.

Many counts were recorded for this clonotype. The chain joins TRBV3-1 to TRBJ2-5; 7 bases are shared with TRBD2. Near its end, the DNA agrees better with TRBJ2-7, so the J call may be wrong. CDR3 length equals 15 residues. The germline gives CDR1 LGHDT, CDR2 YNNKEL (reference sequence). In DNA, the CDR3 is TGTGCCAGCAGCCAAGCGGGAGGAGGATCTTACGAGCAGTACTTC. Encoded protein: CASSQAGGGSYEQYF.

J is TRBJ2-1 and V is TRBV4-1; possible D gene TRBD1, 5 bases. The J call is in doubt because the DNA end fits TRBJ2-7 better. Per the germline V gene, CDR1 is MGHRA and CDR2 is YSYEKL. The CDR3 loop spans 14 amino acids. The CDR3 DNA reads as TGCGCCAGCAGGCCCCAGGGAATTGGAGACGAGCAGTACTTC. Protein product: CASRPQGIGDEQYF.

This chain joins TRBV20-1 and TRBJ1-2, with 8 bases that match TRBD1. The ends lost 3 bases at V and 3 bases at J; junction bases unmatched: 3. Germline CDR1 and CDR2: DFQATT and SNEGSKA (reference sequence). The CDR3 spans 13 residues. For the CDR3, the DNA is TGCAGTGCTAGGGGACAGGATCACTATGGCTACACCTTC. Translation: CSARGQDHYGYTF.

The chain employs TRBV5-1 and TRBJ2-3, with D possibly matching TRBD2 (7 bases). The germline gives CDR1 SGHRS, CDR2 YFSETQ. V lost 0 bases to trimming and J lost 3 bases, with 14 bases between them. This CDR3 has 16 amino acids. Here the CDR3 reads CASSLALQGGTDTQYF. Here the CDR3 DNA reads TGCGCCAGCAGCTTGGCCCTACAGGGAGGGACAGATACGCAGTATTTT.